These 20 T cell receptor beta chains share one sample of origin, sequenced in a study of CD8 T cells in ankylosing spondylitis. TCRdb redid the calling of the 5' RACE reads with MiXCR, one entry per CDR3 protein. The sample gives about 39,000 distinct CDR3 sequences, just under 4% of which show up once; roughly 4% is in the top ten. The source material was blood, either unsorted or a sorted T cell fraction (not recorded which). These receptors were taken from a female donor with ankylosing spondylitis or in good health (not recorded which).

This clonotype was detected ten times or more. The chain uses TRBV9 and TRBJ2-2, with D perhaps given as TRBD1 or TRBD2 (5 bases each). The CDR3 is 13 residues long. The V and J ends lost 4 bases and 6 bases respectively, with 10 bases between them. CDR1 SGDLS and CDR2 YYNGEE come from the germline V gene. The CDR3 DNA reads as TGTGCCAGCAGCAAGGGGAGTCCCGGGGAGCTGTTTTTT. Its translation is CASSKGSPGELFF.

This clonotype was detected ten times or more. This chain connects TRBV9 to TRBJ2-3; the D is unclear. This CDR3 is built from 13 residues. In germline, CDR1 is SGDLS, CDR2 YYNGEE. V shed 0 bases and J shed 6 bases, with 8 bases lying between them. CDR3 protein: CASSVGQDDTQYF. The CDR3, as DNA: TGTGCCAGCAGCGTAGGGCAGGATGATACGCAGTATTTT.

This clonotype appeared many times. Written as DNA, the CDR3 is TGTGCCAGCAGCGTAACTTCGGGGAGCGGATATACGCAGTATTTT. This encodes CASSVTSGSGYTQYF. The chain links TRBV9 to TRBJ2-3; TRBD2 is a possible D gene (5 bases). V lost 1 base to trimming and J lost 7 bases, with 16 bases between them. The length of the CDR3 is 15 residues. Germline V gives CDR1 SGDLS, CDR2 YYNGEE. Drawing the rest from reference TRBV9 and TRBJ2-3, the complete variable domain is DSGVTQTPKHLITATGQRVTLRCSPRSGDLSVYWYQQSLDQGLQFLIQYYNGEERAKGNILERFSAQQFPDLHSELNLSSLELGDSALYFCASSVTSGSGYTQYFGPGTRLTVL.

This clonotype occurred many times. The chain links TRBV9 to TRBJ2-1; D is unclear. V gave up 3 bases and J gave up 6 bases, with 7 bases separating them. The CDR3 totals 12 residues. Germline V gene lookup returns CDR1 SGDLS and CDR2 YYNGEE. CDR3 nucleotides: TGTGCCAGCAGCGAGATAAGCAATGAGCAGTTCTTC. Residues: CASSEISNEQFF.

This clonotype has ten or more counts. Here the CDR3 DNA reads TGTGCCAGCAGCGTAGGAGTCGGAGACTCTGGAAACACCATATATTTT. It encodes CASSVGVGDSGNTIYF. The V gene is TRBV9, the J gene TRBJ1-3; D is ambiguous. Germline CDR1 SGDLS, CDR2 YYNGEE. V was clipped by 0 bases and J by 0 bases, with 10 bases between them. The CDR3 length is 16 residues.

This clonotype has a count of ten or more. J is TRBJ2-1 and V is TRBV9, with 9 bases identical to TRBD2. Per the germline V gene, CDR1 is SGDLS and CDR2 is YYNGEE. CDR3 length: 16 amino acids. Unmatched junction bases numbered 9, after V lost 0 bases and J lost 8 bases. The CDR3 loop reads CASSVGSGGSGYEQFF. The DNA of the CDR3 is TGTGCCAGCAGCGTAGGTAGCGGGGGATCCGGGTATGAGCAGTTCTTC.

The chain recombines TRBV9 with TRBJ2-5; the match to TRBD2 covers 10 bases. Losses at the gene ends were 3 bases for V and 3 bases for J; bases not matched to a gene: 8. Germline loops: CDR1 SGDLS, CDR2 YYNGEE. The length of the CDR3 is 16 residues. The CDR3 sequence is CASSDFSSGGEETQYF. CDR3 sequence (DNA): TGTGCCAGCAGCGATTTTTCTAGCGGGGGCGAAGAGACCCAGTACTTC.

At least ten counts were recorded for this clonotype. The chain joins TRBV9 to TRBJ2-4; 9 bases align to TRBD2. The CDR3 has 17 amino acids. Trimming at V came to 2 bases and at J to 1 base, leaving 7 bases not matched to a gene. Germline CDR1 and CDR2: SGDLS and YYNGEE. The DNA for the CDR3 is TGTGCCAGCAGCGTCGGCGGGGGGGCCGGGGCCAAAAACATTCAGTACTTC. Protein: CASSVGGGAGAKNIQYF.

By sample fraction, this clonotype is medium-sized. The CDR3 here is CASSVGQGYSGNTIYF. Written as DNA, the CDR3 is TGTGCCAGCAGCGTAGGACAGGGATACTCTGGAAACACCATATATTTT. The chain uses TRBV9 and TRBJ1-3, with 7 bases lining up with TRBD1. This CDR3 is 16 amino acids long. Per germline, CDR1 SGDLS and CDR2 YYNGEE. Unmatched junction bases numbered 3, after V lost 0 bases and J lost 0 bases. Full variable domain (outside the CDR3, taken from reference TRBV9 and TRBJ1-3): DSGVTQTPKHLITATGQRVTLRCSPRSGDLSVYWYQQSLDQGLQFLIQYYNGEERAKGNILERFSAQQFPDLHSELNLSSLELGDSALYFCASSVGQGYSGNTIYFGEGSWLTVV.

V is TRBV9 and J is TRBJ1-2, with 7 positions matching TRBD1. Germline V gives CDR1 SGDLS, CDR2 YYNGEE. The junction had 5 bases not matched to a gene; V was cut back by 3 bases and J by 6 bases. The CDR3 covers 13 residues. CDR3 amino acids: CASSARQGDGYTF. The DNA of the CDR3 is TGTGCCAGCAGCGCCCGACAGGGTGATGGCTACACCTTC.

This clonotype showed up many times. The chain has TRBV9 and TRBJ2-5, with D uncertain. Per germline, CDR1 SGDLS and CDR2 YYNGEE. Trimming cost V 3 bases and J 1 base, with 7 bases left between them. This CDR3 is built from 13 residues. CDR3 bases: TGTGCCAGCAGCGACCGGGTCCAAGAGACCCAGTACTTC. Its translation: CASSDRVQETQYF. Combining the CDR3 with reference TRBV9 and TRBJ2-5 gives the whole variable domain DSGVTQTPKHLITATGQRVTLRCSPRSGDLSVYWYQQSLDQGLQFLIQYYNGEERAKGNILERFSAQQFPDLHSELNLSSLELGDSALYFCASSDRVQETQYFGPGTRLLVL.

The chain has TRBV9 and TRBJ2-5, with TRBD2 identical over 15 bases. The CDR3 runs 19 residues. Germline CDR1 SGDLS, CDR2 YYNGEE. The trim removed 4 bases at V and 4 bases at J, leaving 14 bases unmatched. The DNA for the CDR3 is TGTGCCAGCAGCATAGGGTGGACTAGCGGGGGGGCCCGAGGAGAGACCCAGTACTTC. Its protein is CASSIGWTSGGARGETQYF.

The table lists this clonotype with many counts. The chain carries TRBV9 and TRBJ2-7, with 10 bases that match TRBD1. With V trimmed by 6 bases and J by 0 bases, 6 bases remained unmatched. The CDR3 contains 15 residues. The germline CDR1 and CDR2 sequences are SGDLS and YYNGEE. The CDR3: CASNGQGGFSYEQYF. In DNA, the CDR3 is TGTGCCAGCAATGGACAGGGGGGATTCTCCTACGAGCAGTACTTC.

This clonotype was found a few times. V usage is TRBV9 and J usage is TRBJ2-3; D is possibly TRBD2 (5 bases). Germline V gene lookup returns CDR1 SGDLS and CDR2 YYNGEE. The CDR3 totals 13 residues. Trimming removed 5 bases from V and 2 bases from J, with 9 bases in between. The CDR3 DNA is TGTGCCAGCAGGGGAGCCGACACAGATACGCAGTATTTT. Translating it yields CASRGADTDTQYF.

For this clonotype: This may be a read error: a much more frequent sequence differs by one nucleotide. The chain carries TRBV9 and TRBJ2-1; 7 bases agree with TRBD2. The V segment lost 1 base and the J segment 4 bases; nucleotides outside the gene matches: 5. The germline V gene encodes CDR1 SGDLS and CDR2 YYNGEE. The CDR3 is made up of 15 amino acids. The CDR3 DNA is TGTGCCAGCAGCGTACATCTGGGGGGGTACAATGAGCAGTTCTTC. This codes for CASSVHLGGYNEQFF.

This clonotype was detected ten times or more. The chain combines TRBV9 with TRBJ2-7; no definite D call. The CDR3 length is 14 residues. Trimming pared 0 bases from V and 1 base from J, leaving 8 bases between. In germline, CDR1 is SGDLS, CDR2 YYNGEE. DNA for the CDR3: TGTGCCAGCAGCGTAGGCAGCTTATCCTACGAGCAGTACTTC. Its protein product is CASSVGSLSYEQYF.

The sample holds many counts of this clonotype. The gene calls are TRBV9 and TRBJ2-2; weak D call: TRBD2 (6 bases). Trimming removed 3 bases at V and 4 bases at J, with 16 bases between. Germline values: CDR1 SGDLS, CDR2 YYNGEE. This CDR3 spans 16 amino acids. CDR3 amino acids: CASSAQGGSITGELFF. The DNA for the CDR3 is TGTGCCAGCAGCGCCCAGGGAGGTTCGATCACCGGGGAGCTGTTTTTT.

The rearrangement links TRBV9 to TRBJ2-2; D gene ambiguous. V lost 1 base and J 5 bases, leaving 6 bases between the germline ends. The CDR3 consists of 13 residues. Germline CDR1 SGDLS, CDR2 YYNGEE. DNA for the CDR3: TGTGCCAGCAGCGTAAAGGGAACCGGGGAGCTGTTTTTT. Protein product: CASSVKGTGELFF.

This clonotype was counted at least ten times. This chain connects TRBV9 to TRBJ1-1; D gene uncertain. Germline lookup yields CDR1 SGDLS and CDR2 YYNGEE. V was shortened by 4 bases and J by 5 bases, with 18 bases between the two germline ends. This CDR3 comprises 15 residues. Here the CDR3 reads CASSPRPLRETEAFF. The CDR3 DNA reads as TGTGCCAGCAGCCCCAGACCACTCCGGGAGACTGAAGCTTTCTTT. The full variable domain, its missing parts supplied by reference TRBV9 and TRBJ1-1, is DSGVTQTPKHLITATGQRVTLRCSPRSGDLSVYWYQQSLDQGLQFLIQYYNGEERAKGNILERFSAQQFPDLHSELNLSSLELGDSALYFCASSPRPLRETEAFFGQGTRLTVV.

This clonotype came up many times. V gene TRBV9 combines with J gene TRBJ2-3; perhaps TRBD2 as D (6 bases). The CDR3 sequence is 15 residues long. V lost 1 base and J 2 bases, leaving 11 bases between the germline ends. Per the germline V gene, CDR1 is SGDLS and CDR2 is YYNGEE. CDR3 bases: TGTGCCAGCAGCGTATCTGGGGGACTCACAGATACGCAGTATTTT. Its translation is CASSVSGGLTDTQYF.